Listed here are 15 T cell receptor beta chains from one sample, sequenced in a study of blood T cell repertoires in COVID-19. Measured with immunoSEQ multiplex PCR; TCRdb has only the in-frame clones, and not every one. The table includes some 200,000 clones, about four fifths detected once. The sample was peripheral blood. The receptors were sampled from a woman aged 40 to 50 with acute or convalescent COVID-19.

V is TRBV2 and J is TRBJ1-1, with 8 bases fitting TRBD1. The germline CDR1 and CDR2 sequences are SNHLY and FYNNEI. J lost 0 bases, V lost 8 bases, and 11 bases had no gene match. This CDR3 has 16 amino acids. In nucleotides, the CDR3 is TGTGCCAGCCCCCGGGGCAGGGGGCTGGTGAACACTGAAGCTTTCTTT. This gives the protein CASPRGRGLVNTEAFF. Variable domain in full (rest from reference TRBV2 and TRBJ1-1): EPEVTQTPSHQVTQMGQEVILRCVPISNHLYFYWYRQILGQKVEFLVSFYNNEISEKSEIFDDQFSVERPDGSNFTLKIRSTKLEDSAMYFCASPRGRGLVNTEAFFGQGTRLTVV.

V is TRBV7-8 and J is TRBJ2-3; tentative D call: TRBD1 (5 bases). V lost 4 bases and J lost 4, with 24 bases in between. Germline values: CDR1 SGHVS, CDR2 FQNEAQ. The CDR3 extends over 18 amino acids. The CDR3 spells CASSSTYRTRASADTQYF. CDR3 DNA sequence: TGTGCCAGCAGCTCAACTTACAGGACCCGGGCGAGCGCAGATACGCAGTATTTT.

The gene calls are TRBV10-2 and TRBJ2-1; 8 bases are a match to TRBD2. Germline-derived CDR1 and CDR2 are WSHSY and SAAADI. The CDR3 is 15 residues long. The ends lost 5 bases at V and 3 bases at J; junction bases unmatched: 6. CDR3 coding DNA: TGCGCCAGCAGTTTCCCGGGGGGGCACTACAATGAGCAGTTCTTC. Translated, it gives CASSFPGGHYNEQFF.

This sequence joins TRBV4-3 and TRBJ2-3, with 12 nucleotides matching TRBD2. Germline V CDR1 and CDR2: LGHNA, YSLEER. Losses at the gene ends were 4 bases for V and 2 bases for J; bases not matched to a gene: 10. The CDR3 consists of 18 residues. CDR3 nucleotide sequence: TGCGCCAGCAGCCCCCTAGCGGGAGGGACCTCAAACACAGATACGCAGTATTTT. Its translation: CASSPLAGGTSNTDTQYF.

The V call is TRBV7-2, the J call TRBJ2-7, with TRBD1 matching over 8 bases. Trimming took 1 base from V and 5 from J; bases not matched to a gene: 7. Germline CDR1 SGHTA, CDR2 FQGNSA. The CDR3 totals 15 residues. The CDR3 DNA is TGTGCCAGCAGCTTAGGGACAGGGTACACTGACGAGCAGTACTTC. Its protein product is CASSLGTGYTDEQYF.

The rearrangement joins TRBV14 to TRBJ1-1; a possible D gene is TRBD1 (6 bases). The CDR3 loop spans 17 amino acids. Germline values: CDR1 SGHDN, CDR2 FVKESK. V lost 0 bases to trimming and J lost 0 bases, with 14 bases between them. DNA for the CDR3: TGTGCCAGCAGCCAAGATCAGGGGATGGGAATGAACACTGAAGCTTTCTTT. Encoded protein: CASSQDQGMGMNTEAFF.

There are a few counts of this clone. The rearrangement links TRBV14 to TRBJ2-7; 7 bases map to TRBD2. Germline assignment: CDR1 SGHDN and CDR2 FVKESK. The CDR3 loop spans 15 amino acids. With 1 base clipped from V and 7 bases from J, the junction kept 10 bases outside the gene matches. CDR3 residues: CASSQVYGTGGEQYF. CDR3 in DNA: TGTGCCAGCAGCCAAGTCTACGGGACGGGGGGAGAGCAGTACTTC.

This chain links TRBV12-5 with TRBJ2-3; D unresolved. Germline-derived CDR1 and CDR2 are LGHNT and FRNRAP. There are 15 residues in the CDR3. The germline V and J ends were trimmed by 0 bases and 6 bases, with 13 bases remaining between them. CDR3 coding DNA: TGTGCTAGTGGTTTGGTCCACACACAGCTTGATACGCAGTATTTT. Its protein is CASGLVHTQLDTQYF.

The V call is TRBV20-1, the J call TRBJ2-1; weak D call: TRBD1 (5 bases). The length of the CDR3 is 10 residues. Germline V CDR1 and CDR2: DFQATT, SNEGSKA (reference sequence). V was cut by 7 bases and J by 4 bases, with 5 bases left in between. The CDR3 coding sequence is TGCAGTGGACAGTACAATGAGCAGTTCTTC. It is translated as CSGQYNEQFF.

The chain carries TRBV9 and TRBJ2-3; the D gene is possibly TRBD2 (5 bases). Trimming removed 4 bases from V and 6 bases from J, with 12 bases in between. The CDR3 is 13 residues long. Germline V CDR1 and CDR2: SGDLS, YYNGEE. As DNA, the CDR3 is TGTGCCAGCAGCATAGCGTGGGAGGATACGCAGTATTTT. Protein: CASSIAWEDTQYF.

The chain carries TRBV9 and TRBJ2-2, with D perhaps matching TRBD1 (5 bases). Trimming left V 0 bases short and J 4 bases short, with 10 bases between. There are 15 residues in the CDR3. Germline V CDR1 and CDR2: SGDLS, YYNGEE. CDR3: CASSVVGQGTGELFF. The DNA of the CDR3 is TGTGCCAGCAGCGTAGTGGGGCAGGGCACCGGGGAGCTGTTTTTT.

This clone occurred a few times. The CDR3 nucleotides read TGTGCCAGCAGCCCCGAGGTGGGACAGAGGGGAAACACCATATATTTT. This translates into CASSPEVGQRGNTIYF. The chain has TRBV9 and TRBJ1-3; TRBD1 aligns across 7 bases. Germline lookup yields CDR1 SGDLS and CDR2 YYNGEE. The CDR3 covers 16 residues. The V and J ends lost 4 bases and 4 bases, in that order; junction bases with no gene match: 11.

The V and J genes are TRBV7-2 and TRBJ1-5; the match to TRBD1 covers 7 bases. CDR1 and CDR2 (germline): SGHTA, FQGNSA. The V segment lost 3 bases and the J segment 5 bases; nucleotides outside the gene matches: 4. CDR3 length: 14 residues. The CDR3 DNA follows: TGTGCCAGCAGCTTCAAGGGGGCCGATCAGCCCCAGCATTTT. Protein sequence: CASSFKGADQPQHF.

Only one count was recorded for this clone. The gene calls are TRBV11-2 and TRBJ2-2; D gene ambiguous. The CDR3 sequence is 14 residues long. Germline assignment: CDR1 SGHAT and CDR2 FQNNGV. V was shortened by 2 bases and J by 6 bases, with 10 bases between the two germline ends. CDR3 bases: TGTGCCAGCAGCTTATCGCGGCAAGCCGGGGAGCTGTTTTTT. Translated, it gives CASSLSRQAGELFF.

This clone was observed a single time. This chain links TRBV4-3 with TRBJ2-7; TRBD1 matches at 10 bases. The CDR3 consists of 15 residues. CDR1 is LGHNA and CDR2 is YSLEER in the germline V gene. The V gene end was trimmed by 3 bases and the J gene end by 3 bases; junction bases not matched to a gene: 5. CDR3 bases: TGCGCCAGCAGCCAGTCCGGGACAGGGGACTACGAGCAGTACTTC. This sequence encodes CASSQSGTGDYEQYF.